This T cell receptor beta chain was sequenced for a study of vaccination and CD4 T cells after COVID-19. Researchers used the Oncomine TCR Beta short-read assay to sequence DNA from cultured CD4+ T cells. Each CDR3 protein is one row after TCRdb ran MiXCR on the PCR reads. There are some 3,000 distinct CDR3 sequences in the sample; over 75% occur only once, and over 35% lies in the top ten. This clonotype was seen a few times. Its antigen is still unknown. The treatment is: roughly ten-day PBMC culture with coronavirus spike peptide pools or control peptides (ViraFEST assay). Germline values: CDR1 MNHEY, CDR2 SVGAGI. This CDR3 comprises 15 residues. The V gene end was trimmed by 2 bases and the J gene end by 4 bases; junction bases not matched to a gene: 7.

The receptor's source is a human donor who had recovered from COVID-19. This rearrangement joins TRBV6-5 to TRBJ1-2; the match to TRBD1 covers 7 bases. The source material was CD4+ T cells from blood, cultured in vitro. The CDR3 nucleotides are TGTGCCAGCAGTTACCCGGGACAGACCTTCTATGGCTACACCTTC. The encoded protein is CASSYPGQTFYGYTF.